Sequencing of this TCR beta chain was carried out in a study of cytomegalovirus exposure and HLA in healthy donors. Looking at the study overall: Some 85 million unique TCRs, all from HLA-typed donors, were included in an early release of the data. Points from the study as a whole: In an earlier analysis, about 87% or about 30%: the productive usage of most TCR beta V segments.

Vbeta (60) and Jbeta (13) primers were used in the PCR. The assay was immunoSEQ multiplex PCR, and TCRdb's table has in-frame clones only and misses some. In the table there are more than 150,000 clones, about 80% of which are singletons. In its sample, this clone was seen a few times. Antigen unknown. Germline CDR1 reads SGHRS; CDR2 reads YFSETQ. The CDR3 is made up of 14 amino acids. V was pared by 6 bases and J by 1 base, with 5 bases of the junction left unmatched. The chain couples TRBV5-1 to TRBJ2-3; 7 nucleotides line up with TRBD2. This receptor was identified in a boy aged 5-17 years in good health and CMV-seronegative. Sequencing input: PBMCs. The CDR3 DNA reads TGCGCCAGCAAGTCCAGCGGGGGCACAGATACGCAGTATTTT. Translated, it gives CASKSSGGTDTQYF.